This T cell receptor (beta chain) was identified in a study of T cell changes during pregnancy in multiple sclerosis. Using immunoSEQ multiplex PCR, the repertoire was profiled, and TCRdb retains in-frame clones only, with some absent. The sample carries fewer than 40,000 clones, 91% recorded once. Germline V gives CDR1 WNHNN, CDR2 SYGVQD (reference sequence). Trimming took 1 base from V and 3 from J, leaving 6 bases between them. This CDR3 region has 13 residues. V usage is TRBV10-1 and J usage is TRBJ1-2; no definite D call. The sample was CD4+ T cells from peripheral blood mononuclear cells, taken in the second trimester of pregnancy. The TCR sequence derives from a female donor in good health, enrolled as a control in a pregnancy study. The DNA for the CDR3 is TGCGCCAGCAGTGAGTATCCGGACTATGGCTACACCTTC. It codes for CASSEYPDYGYTF.